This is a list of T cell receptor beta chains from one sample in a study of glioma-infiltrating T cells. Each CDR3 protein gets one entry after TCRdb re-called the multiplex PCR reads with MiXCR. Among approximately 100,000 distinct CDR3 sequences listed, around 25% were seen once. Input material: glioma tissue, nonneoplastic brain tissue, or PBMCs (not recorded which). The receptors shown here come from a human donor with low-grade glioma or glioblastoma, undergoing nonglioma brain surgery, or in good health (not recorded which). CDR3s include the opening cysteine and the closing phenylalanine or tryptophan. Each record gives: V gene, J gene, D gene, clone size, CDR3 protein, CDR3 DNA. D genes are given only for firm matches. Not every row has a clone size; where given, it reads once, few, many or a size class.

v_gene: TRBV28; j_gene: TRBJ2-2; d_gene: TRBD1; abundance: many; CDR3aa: CASGLTQQGVGELFF; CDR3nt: TGTGCCAGCGGATTAACCCAACAGGGGGTCGGGGAGCTGTTTTTT
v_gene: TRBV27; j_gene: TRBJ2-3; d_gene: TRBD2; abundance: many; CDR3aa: CASSLGTSGGAADTQYF; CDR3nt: TGTGCCAGCAGCCTTGGGACTAGCGGGGGGGCTGCAGATACGCAGTATTTT
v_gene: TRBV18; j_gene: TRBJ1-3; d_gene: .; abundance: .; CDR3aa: CASSPWKDPGNTIYF; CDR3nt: TGTGCCAGCTCACCCTGGAAAGATCCGGGAAACACCATATATTTT
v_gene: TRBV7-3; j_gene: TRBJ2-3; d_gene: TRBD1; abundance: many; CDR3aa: CASSSDRGTDTQYF; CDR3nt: TGTGCCAGCAGCTCAGACAGGGGGACAGATACGCAGTATTTT
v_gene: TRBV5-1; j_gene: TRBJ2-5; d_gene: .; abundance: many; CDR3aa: CASSLGGVKETQYF; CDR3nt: TGCGCCAGCAGCTTGGGCGGGGTCAAGGAGACCCAGTACTTC
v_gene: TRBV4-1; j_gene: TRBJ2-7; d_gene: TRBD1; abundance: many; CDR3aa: CASSHGTGGTYEQYF; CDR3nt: TGCGCCAGCAGCCACGGGACAGGCGGCACCTACGAGCAGTACTTC
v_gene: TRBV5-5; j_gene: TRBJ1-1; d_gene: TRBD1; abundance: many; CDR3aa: CASSNRGRMNTEAFF; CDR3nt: TGTGCCAGCAGCAACAGGGGGCGAATGAACACTGAAGCTTTCTTT
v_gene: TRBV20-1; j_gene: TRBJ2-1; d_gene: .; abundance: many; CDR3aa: CSARDPRNSYNEQFF; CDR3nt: TGCAGTGCTAGAGATCCCAGAAACTCCTACAATGAGCAGTTCTTC
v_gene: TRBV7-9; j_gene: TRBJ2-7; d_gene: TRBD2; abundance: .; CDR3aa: CASSLVSGRLYEQYF; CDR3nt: TGTGCCAGCAGCTTAGTCAGCGGGAGGCTCTACGAGCAGTACTTC
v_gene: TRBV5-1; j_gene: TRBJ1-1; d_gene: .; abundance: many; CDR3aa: CASSLEGRGAFF; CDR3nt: TGCGCCAGCAGCTTGGAGGGTCGTGGAGCTTTCTTT
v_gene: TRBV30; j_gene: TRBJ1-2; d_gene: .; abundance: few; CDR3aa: CAWSSDAYGYTF; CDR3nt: TGTGCCTGGAGTTCAGACGCCTATGGCTACACCTTC
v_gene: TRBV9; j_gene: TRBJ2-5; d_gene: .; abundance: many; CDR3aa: CASSVGGGRQETQYF; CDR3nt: TGTGCCAGCAGCGTAGGTGGGGGACGGCAAGAGACCCAGTACTTC
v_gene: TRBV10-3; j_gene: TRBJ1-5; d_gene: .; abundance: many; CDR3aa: CAISEDDRNQPQHF; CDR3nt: TGTGCCATCAGTGAGGACGACCGGAATCAGCCCCAGCATTTT
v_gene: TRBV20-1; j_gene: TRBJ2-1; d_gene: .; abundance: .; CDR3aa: CSAHHPRETGTYNEQFF; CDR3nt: TGCAGTGCGCACCACCCCCGGGAGACAGGGACCTACAATGAGCAGTTCTTC
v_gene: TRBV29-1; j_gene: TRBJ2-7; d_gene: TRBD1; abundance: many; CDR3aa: CSVVGQGAPYEQYF; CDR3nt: TGCAGCGTTGTAGGACAGGGGGCCCCCTACGAGCAGTACTTC
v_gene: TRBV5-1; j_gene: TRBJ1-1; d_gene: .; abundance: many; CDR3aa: CASSLAEGTEAFF; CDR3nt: TGCGCCAGCAGCTTGGCCGAAGGAACTGAAGCTTTCTTT
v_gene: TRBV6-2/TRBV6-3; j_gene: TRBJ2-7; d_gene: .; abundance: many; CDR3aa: CASSYPGVVYEQYF; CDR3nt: TGTGCCAGCAGTTACCCAGGGGTAGTCTACGAGCAGTACTTC
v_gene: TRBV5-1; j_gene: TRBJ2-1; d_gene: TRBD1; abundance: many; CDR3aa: CASSLQGDSTYNEQFF; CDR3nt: TGCGCCAGCAGCTTGCAGGGGGACAGCACATACAATGAGCAGTTCTTC
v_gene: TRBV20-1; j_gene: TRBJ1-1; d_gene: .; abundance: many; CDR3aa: CSARFRGGMAEAFF; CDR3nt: TGCAGTGCTAGATTCCGAGGGGGGATGGCTGAAGCTTTCTTT
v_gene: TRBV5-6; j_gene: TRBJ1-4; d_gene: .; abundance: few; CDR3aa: CASSHSTARMLFF; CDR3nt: TGTGCCAGCAGCCATTCGACCGCGCGGATGCTGTTTTTT
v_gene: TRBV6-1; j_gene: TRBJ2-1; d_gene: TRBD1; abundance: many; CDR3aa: CASSSPRDRGFNEQFF; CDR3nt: TGTGCCAGCAGCTCACCCCGGGACAGGGGATTCAATGAGCAGTTCTTC
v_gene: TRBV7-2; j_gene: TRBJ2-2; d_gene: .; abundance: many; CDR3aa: CASNRGGGWTGELFF; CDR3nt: TGTGCCAGCAACCGAGGGGGGGGGTGGACCGGGGAGCTGTTTTTT
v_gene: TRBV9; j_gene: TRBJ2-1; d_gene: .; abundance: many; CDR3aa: CASSPSGPEQFF; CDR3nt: TGTGCCAGCAGCCCCTCCGGTCCTGAGCAGTTCTTC
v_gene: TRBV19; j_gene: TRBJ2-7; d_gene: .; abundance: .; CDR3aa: CASSRGQFYEQYF; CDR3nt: TGTGCCAGTAGTAGAGGACAGTTTTACGAGCAGTACTTC
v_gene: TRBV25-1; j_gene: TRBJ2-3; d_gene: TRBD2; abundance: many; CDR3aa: CASSVGGGGTQYF; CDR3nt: TGTGCCAGCAGTGTGGGGGGGGGAGGTACGCAGTATTTT
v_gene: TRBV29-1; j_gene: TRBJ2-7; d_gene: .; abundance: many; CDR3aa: CSAPGTPPDEQYF; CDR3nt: TGCAGCGCACCCGGGACTCCACCCGACGAGCAGTACTTC
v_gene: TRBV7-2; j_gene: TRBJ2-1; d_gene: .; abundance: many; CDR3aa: CASSLTRDTYNEQFF; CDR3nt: TGTGCCAGCAGCTTAACTAGAGACACCTACAATGAGCAGTTCTTC
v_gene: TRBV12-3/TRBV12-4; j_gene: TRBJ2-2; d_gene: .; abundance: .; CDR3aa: CASSRLPFNTGELFF; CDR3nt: TGTGCCAGCAGCAGACTACCATTTAACACCGGGGAGCTGTTTTTT
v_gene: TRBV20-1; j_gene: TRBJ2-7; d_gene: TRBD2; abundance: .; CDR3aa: CSARVGLAGDNEQYF; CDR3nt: TGCAGTGCTAGAGTTGGGCTAGCGGGGGACAACGAGCAGTACTTC
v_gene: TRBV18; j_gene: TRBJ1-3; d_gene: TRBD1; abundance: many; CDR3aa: CASSPWTGGRSGNTIYF; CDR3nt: TGTGCCAGCTCACCTTGGACAGGAGGGAGGTCTGGAAACACCATATATTTT
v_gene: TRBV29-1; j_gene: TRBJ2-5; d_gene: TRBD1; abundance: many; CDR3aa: CSAESGGAETQYF; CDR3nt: TGCAGCGCCGAATCAGGGGGCGCAGAGACCCAGTACTTC
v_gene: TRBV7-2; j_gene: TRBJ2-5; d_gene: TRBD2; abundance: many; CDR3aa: CASSSPPQRGYQETQYF; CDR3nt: TGTGCCAGCAGCTCTCCCCCCCAGCGGGGGTACCAAGAGACCCAGTACTTC
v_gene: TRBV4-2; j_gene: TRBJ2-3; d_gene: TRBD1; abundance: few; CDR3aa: CASSQEATGASLNTQYF; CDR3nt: TGTGCCAGCAGCCAAGAAGCGACAGGGGCGTCACTAAATACGCAGTATTTT
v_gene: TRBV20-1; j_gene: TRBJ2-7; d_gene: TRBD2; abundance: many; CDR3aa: CSARSRGLAGSPYEQYF; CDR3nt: TGCAGTGCTAGGTCGCGAGGACTAGCGGGAAGTCCCTACGAGCAGTACTTC
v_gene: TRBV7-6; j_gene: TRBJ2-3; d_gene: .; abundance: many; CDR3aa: CASSLNVQATDTQYF; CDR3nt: TGTGCCAGCAGCTTAAACGTACAGGCAACAGATACGCAGTATTTT
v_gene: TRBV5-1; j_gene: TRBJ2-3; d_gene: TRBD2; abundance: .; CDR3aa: CASSLESLAGEFTDTQYF; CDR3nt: TGCGCCAGCAGCTTGGAGTCGCTAGCGGGTGAATTCACAGATACGCAGTATTTT
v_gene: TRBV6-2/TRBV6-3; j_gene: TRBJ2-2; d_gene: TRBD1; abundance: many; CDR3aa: CASRPSGGNTGELFF; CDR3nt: TGTGCCAGCAGGCCCTCAGGGGGGAACACCGGGGAGCTGTTTTTT
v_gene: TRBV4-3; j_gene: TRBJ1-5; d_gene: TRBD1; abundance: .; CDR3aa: CASSRTGALGQPQHF; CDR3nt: TGCGCCAGCAGCCGGACAGGGGCCTTAGGCCAGCCCCAGCATTTT
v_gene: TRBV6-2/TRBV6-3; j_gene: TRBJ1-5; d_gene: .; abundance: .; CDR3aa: CASSYVQGLGNQPQHF; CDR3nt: TGTGCCAGCAGTTACGTGCAGGGCCTTGGCAATCAGCCACAGCATTTT
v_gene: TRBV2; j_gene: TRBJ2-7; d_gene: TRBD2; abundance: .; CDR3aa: CARTSGGSTYEQYF; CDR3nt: TGTGCCAGGACTAGCGGGGGGTCAACCTACGAGCAGTACTTC
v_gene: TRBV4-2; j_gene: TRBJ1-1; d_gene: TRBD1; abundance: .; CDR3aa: CARSLTGGHTEAFF; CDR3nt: TGTGCCAGAAGCCTCACAGGGGGACACACTGAAGCTTTCTTT
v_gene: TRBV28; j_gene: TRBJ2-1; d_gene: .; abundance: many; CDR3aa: CASSRTHEQFF; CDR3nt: TGTGCCAGCAGCCGGACCCATGAGCAGTTCTTC
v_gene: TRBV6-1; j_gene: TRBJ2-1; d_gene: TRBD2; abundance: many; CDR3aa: CASTRTSGGRDEQFF; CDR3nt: TGTGCCAGCACCCGTACTAGCGGGGGGAGGGATGAGCAGTTCTTC
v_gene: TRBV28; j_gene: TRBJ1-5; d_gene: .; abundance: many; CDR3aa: CASSLPLGGGSKDQPQHF; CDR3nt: TGTGCCAGCAGTTTACCCCTCGGAGGGGGGTCGAAAGATCAGCCCCAGCATTTT
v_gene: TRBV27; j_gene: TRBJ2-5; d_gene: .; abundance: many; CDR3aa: CASQSDGYQETQYF; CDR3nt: TGTGCCAGCCAGAGTGACGGGTACCAAGAGACCCAGTACTTC
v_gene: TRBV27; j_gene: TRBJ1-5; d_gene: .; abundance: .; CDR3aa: CASSPGNDQHQHF; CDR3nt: TGTGCCAGCAGTCCAGGGAACGATCAGCACCAGCATTTT
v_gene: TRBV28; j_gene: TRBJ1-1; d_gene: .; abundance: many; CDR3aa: CASSPRPIALVLF; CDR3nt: TGTGCCAGCAGTCCTCGGCCCATAGCTCTTGTCCTCTTT
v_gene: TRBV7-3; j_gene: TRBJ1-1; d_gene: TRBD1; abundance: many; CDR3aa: CASSLGPRGLDTEAFF; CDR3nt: TGTGCCAGCAGCTTAGGTCCCAGGGGGCTGGACACTGAAGCTTTCTTT
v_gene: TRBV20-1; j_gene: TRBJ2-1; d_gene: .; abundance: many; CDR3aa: CSARGAVYEQFF; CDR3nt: TGCAGTGCTAGGGGAGCGGTCTATGAGCAGTTCTTC
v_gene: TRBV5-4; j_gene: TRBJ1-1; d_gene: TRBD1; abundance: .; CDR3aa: CASSRGTELSTEAFF; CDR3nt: TGTGCCAGCAGCCGCGGGACAGAACTGAGCACTGAAGCTTTCTTT